This T cell receptor beta chain was found in a study of stem cell transplantation in POMP-related autoinflammatory disease. Whole-study results and caveats: In PRAID patients, the number of distinct TRB V-J gene pairings was restricted. Across all analyzed T-cell subsets, patients with PRAID tended toward reduced diversity and increased clonality.

A note on this clone: What it binds is unknown.

PRAID featured immunodeficiency plus autoinflammation. The data were produced by immunoSEQ multiplex PCR, yet TCRdb's version contains in-frame clones alone and is incomplete. The data contain tens of thousands of clones, just over 90% of them singletons. The material sequenced was CD4+ T cells from PBMCs, taken after stem cell transplantation. The receptor was isolated from a human patient with POMP-related autoinflammation and immune dysregulation (PRAID). Some T cells may originate from the graft donor.

Here the CDR3 reads CASSLATEATDTQYF. CDR3 nucleotide sequence: TGTGCCAGCAGCTTAGCGACCGAAGCCACAGATACGCAGTATTTT. This chain connects TRBV7-9 to TRBJ2-3, with unresolved D. The CDR3 runs 15 residues. The germline V and J ends were trimmed by 0 bases and 2 bases, with 9 bases remaining between them. The germline gives CDR1 SEHNR, CDR2 FQNEAQ (reference sequence). Drawing the rest from reference TRBV7-9 and TRBJ2-3, the complete variable domain is DTGVSQNPRHKITKRGQNVTFRCDPISEHNRLYWYRQTLGQGPEFLTYFQNEAQLEKSRLLSDRFSAERPKGSFSTLEIQRTEQGDSAMYLCASSLATEATDTQYFGPGTRLTVL.